This T cell receptor (beta chain) came from a study of shared clonotypes between healthy human individuals. Study details: Plates per donor: three CD4 naive, three CD4 memory, two CD8 naive, one CD8 memory. Overall study findings and caveats: Depth was large, yet rarefaction showed that sorted-subset sequencing was incomplete.

About this clone: What it binds is unknown.

Clones were sequenced by immunoSEQ multiplex PCR, and TCRdb holds only the in-frame ones, with some missing. The data show more than 550,000 clones, roughly 88% seen once. In CD8 memory, CD45RO+ cells were put together with CCR7-negative CD45RA+ TemRA cells. This clonotype originated in a young man in good health. Some clones in this sample may be carry-over from other donors' samples. The sequenced material came from memory CD8+ T cells from PBMCs. As for subset: CD45RO+ cells pooled with CCR7-negative TemRA cells.

In DNA, the CDR3 is TGTGCCAGCAGTGACGCGGGGGGCACTCAGCCCCAGCATTTT. Translating gives CASSDAGGTQPQHF. The chain links TRBV2 to TRBJ1-5; possibly TRBD1 for D (6 bases). The CDR3 contains 14 residues. V was trimmed by 3 bases and J by 6 bases, leaving 12 bases between them. Germline CDR1 reads SNHLY; CDR2 reads FYNNEI. The whole variable domain, filled in from reference TRBV2 and TRBJ1-5, reads EPEVTQTPSHQVTQMGQEVILRCVPISNHLYFYWYRQILGQKVEFLVSFYNNEISEKSEIFDDQFSVERPDGSNFTLKIRSTKLEDSAMYFCASSDAGGTQPQHFGDGTRLSIL.